A selection of T cell receptor beta chains follows, all from one sample in a study of cytomegalovirus exposure and HLA in healthy donors. This table comes from immunoSEQ multiplex PCR, and its TCRdb copy is limited to in-frame clones, with some not included. The data hold about 130,000 clones, with around 80% observed a single time. The sample consisted of PBMCs. These receptors came from a woman in her forties in good health and CMV-seronegative. The CDR3 runs from the conserved cysteine through the conserved F or W. The order of the fields is CDR3 protein, CDR3 DNA, clone size, J gene, V gene, D gene. D genes are given only for firm matches. Size tells how often a clone was seen (once, few, many) or the class of an expanded clone, and some rows leave it out.

CDR3aa: CASSLGPVSNEQFF; CDR3nt: TGTGCCAGCAGCCTAGGCCCAGTCAGCAATGAGCAGTTCTTC; abundance: NA; j_gene: TRBJ2-1; v_gene: TRBV11-3; d_gene: NA
CDR3aa: CASRGGLAGGPQNYEQYF; CDR3nt: TGCGCCAGCAGGGGGGGACTAGCGGGAGGGCCCCAAAACTACGAGCAGTACTTC; abundance: NA; j_gene: TRBJ2-7; v_gene: TRBV10-1; d_gene: TRBD2
CDR3aa: CASSQRTDSAYEQYF; CDR3nt: TGCGCCAGCAGCCAACGGACGGACTCCGCCTACGAGCAGTACTTC; abundance: NA; j_gene: TRBJ2-7; v_gene: TRBV4-1; d_gene: NA
CDR3aa: CASSPQTGDGELFF; CDR3nt: TGTGCCAGCTCACCACAGACAGGGGACGGGGAGCTGTTTTTT; abundance: NA; j_gene: TRBJ2-2; v_gene: TRBV18; d_gene: TRBD1
CDR3aa: CASSLAPSGTLSSYEQYF; CDR3nt: TGCGCCAGCAGCTTGGCTCCTAGCGGGACCTTGAGCTCCTACGAGCAGTACTTC; abundance: few; j_gene: TRBJ2-7; v_gene: TRBV5-1; d_gene: TRBD2
CDR3aa: CASMSGRAGGEQYF; CDR3nt: TGCGCCAGCATGAGCGGGAGGGCCGGTGGCGAGCAGTACTTC; abundance: NA; j_gene: TRBJ2-7; v_gene: TRBV5-1; d_gene: TRBD2
CDR3aa: CAFRQGGPYEQYF; CDR3nt: TGTGCCTTCCGACAGGGGGGACCTTACGAGCAGTACTTC; abundance: NA; j_gene: TRBJ2-7; v_gene: TRBV30; d_gene: TRBD1
CDR3aa: CSVGGLAGGGRVNEQFF; CDR3nt: TGCAGCGTTGGAGGCCTAGCGGGAGGGGGTCGTGTCAATGAGCAGTTCTTC; abundance: NA; j_gene: TRBJ2-1; v_gene: TRBV29-1; d_gene: TRBD2
CDR3aa: CAAGNTEAFF; CDR3nt: TGTGCCGCCGGGAACACTGAAGCTTTCTTT; abundance: NA; j_gene: TRBJ1-1; v_gene: TRBV10-3; d_gene: NA
CDR3aa: CASRLPGQGAYEQFF; CDR3nt: TGTGCCAGCAGGCTCCCGGGACAGGGGGCCTATGAGCAGTTCTTC; abundance: NA; j_gene: TRBJ2-1; v_gene: TRBV28; d_gene: TRBD1